This TCR beta chain was identified in a study of shared clonotypes between healthy human individuals. At the level of the study: With ages of 18 to 49, the donors were two women and three men.

This CDR3 contains 16 residues. CDR1 and CDR2 (germline): MDHEN, SYDVKM. V lost 8 bases, J lost 0 bases, and 14 bases lay in between. Several immunoSEQ plates held equal portions of the genomic DNA taken from each subset. The protocol was immunoSEQ multiplex PCR, while the TCRdb copy is restricted to in-frame clones and leaves out a portion. The repertoire holds 2,500,000 or so clones, with 92% as singletons. The study's findings and limits: A handful of donors showed sharing of about 4.6% of naive CD4 clonotypes. What limited the represented genetic and exposure-history diversity was the small number of donors.

This clone was recorded only once. The antigen is undetermined. V gene TRBV28 combines with J gene TRBJ1-6, with D possibly being TRBD1 (6 bases). This clonotype was sampled from a man aged 18 to 30 in good health. Some clones in this sample may be carry-over from other donors' samples. The sequenced sample consisted of naive CD4+ T cells from PBMCs. As to subset: CD45RA+ positively selected. DNA of the CDR3: TGTGCCAGCCTCTACAGGGCGAGCTCCTATAATTCACCCCTCCACTTT. It specifies CASLYRASSYNSPLHF.